The present T cell receptor (beta chain) was sequenced within a study of cytomegalovirus exposure and HLA in healthy donors (dated by TCRdb to the late 2010s). About the investigation overall: An earlier analysis of several hundred of the donors reported 276 Gb of sequence data and 100 million to 120 million unique TCR beta sequences obtained from about 179 million T cells. The number of typed donors differed by locus: about 620-630 for A, B, C, DRB1 and DQB1; approximately 520 for DQA1; fewer than 610 for DPA1; and some 470 for DPB1. Donor age, sex, ethnicity and CMV serostatus were collected together with the repertoire data. Approximately 300 gigabases of sequencing data and around 85 million unique TCR sequences made up an early release that covered 640 HLA-typed donors. Across some 400 genotyped donors of the cohort, an average of about 220,000 unique TCR beta nucleotide sequences per donor were sequenced, and roughly 20% of those sequences were non-productive. Class I and class II HLA loci were covered by the typing at four-digit resolution. To study patterns of TCR occurrence, a later analysis re-analyzed previously published TCR beta repertoires from just over 650 donors and added high-resolution HLA genotyping. The T cell repertoires of 670 or so subjects were profiled by immunosequencing and related to cytomegalovirus serostatus. Every discovery cohort repertoire had been produced on one sequencing platform. The aim of the study was to test whether cataloging public T cell receptors could identify signatures of past pathogen exposure. Because of strong linkage in the cohort, roughly five DR-DQ haplotypes were treated as single units for association and clustering. In addition to the first cohort of approximately 670 subjects, a separate validation cohort of about 120 different subjects was used. In a later genetic analysis, genome-wide SNP genotypes for about three fifths of the roughly 670 donors were used, and that subset was treated as a discovery cohort. In the later analysis, no new phenotypic data were used to find candidate immune exposures; instead, reliance was placed on TCR beta sequences and their occurrence across donors. The study combined high-throughput TCR immunosequencing, statistical association of individual TCRs with disease status, and machine learning to predict cytomegalovirus infection status. Among the roughly 410 genotyped donors, approximately 82% belonged to the genetic ancestry cluster associated with self-reported Caucasian donors. An earlier analysis of more than 450 of the donors used high-throughput TCR beta sequencing to judge whether each TCR beta V gene segment behaved as functional or pseudogenic.

Measured from the cysteine to the phenylalanine, the CDR3 is 15 residues long. The read is trimmed to its CDR3 DNA, 45 bases read in frame from base 1. Trimming leaves V shorter by 3 bases and J shorter by 6 bases, with the junction holding 1 base beyond the gene matches. From the germline V gene, CDR1 is MRHNA and CDR2 is SNTAGT. The paper as a whole reports these results and caveats: The 87-base-pair reads could not distinguish some IMGT-functional V segments, including TRBV6-2 and TRBV6-3, so those segments were excluded. Three of the identified cytomegalovirus-associated TCR beta chains were confirmed in vitro to be specific for cytomegalovirus antigens. A later genetic analysis associated a missense DCLRE1C variant with V-gene and J-gene trimming of TCR beta chains, and an independent cohort replicated the association. A cluster of highly shared sequence variants was judged likely to be a technical artifact of the sequencing pipeline. Correlated functional status among segregating V segments might be attributable to linkage disequilibrium, but an unknown experimental factor could not be ruled out. The earlier analysis of 450 to 700 of the donors excluded about 16 rarely observed V segments, including chromosome 9 orphons, because counts were too low. In an earlier analysis of about 600 of the donors, most TCR beta V segments appeared in productive rearrangements about 90% or about 30% of the time, broadly matching IMGT annotations. A later analysis associated approximately 17,000 TCR beta sequences with specific HLA alleles at a false discovery rate of 0.05. Assigning TCR associations to individual alleles was difficult when HLA alleles, especially DR and DQ, strongly co-occurred. In a later genetic analysis, fewer N-insertions in productive TCRs were reported among donors in an Asian-associated ancestry cluster than the roughly 700-donor mean. The classifier was reported to diagnose cytomegalovirus status with high specificity and sensitivity in both the original cohort and the validation cohort. A later analysis reported that several top co-occurrence clusters appeared linked to parvovirus B19, influenza, CMV and Epstein-Barr virus. Most TCR sequences were seen in very few donors, while some public TCRs were found in many individuals. In a later analysis, HLA-associated TCR beta chains showed more clonal expansion and lower generation probabilities than non-associated chains that were equally common. Sequencing depth was assumed to be roughly uniform across donors in the presence/absence analyses, though that assumption may not hold. In the study, 150 to 200 TCR beta chains were listed as associated with cytomegalovirus. A later analysis found that TCR association rates varied across HLA loci, with DRB1 alleles showing the most associated TCRs and HLA-C alleles the fewest. This cohort had only TCR beta chains sequenced, and the lack of alpha or paired-chain data limited which features could be detected. HLA typing was unavailable for some donors at each locus, so association tests used only the typed subset. CMV serostatus was the only immune exposure information available for the cohort. A further reported finding was that TCR beta sequences accurately predicted the HLA-A and HLA-B alleles for most subjects in the first cohort. In a later analysis, most CMV-associated TCR beta chains were found to appear HLA-restricted, with HLA associations seemingly driven largely by CMV exposure. It was suggested by the authors that the approach could potentially be generalized to other disease states and immunological phenotypes.

The cohort consisted of hundreds of healthy bone marrow donors. At the time of sampling, every cohort member was nominally healthy, though immune exposures that went unrecorded were likely present. The donor was CMV seronegative and belonged to the group of over 300 seronegative cohort members. A peripheral blood sample was collected from each donor, and TCR beta sequencing was performed on peripheral blood mononuclear cells. The Qiagen DNeasy Blood Extraction Kit was used to extract genomic DNA from the blood cell samples. A few counts support this clone. Its recognized antigen is unknown. Base qualities are not provided; no much larger clone lies one nucleotide away. The library relied on the immunoSEQ multiplex PCR assay. A mixture of 60 forward primers for TCR Vbeta segments and 13 reverse primers for TCR Jbeta segments was used in the multiplex PCR. The CDR3 region of rearranged TCR beta genes was amplified from genomic DNA with a multiplex PCR assay. The Illumina HiSeq System was used to sequence the amplified TCR beta libraries as 87-base-pair reads. The authors' pipeline ran thus. A later analysis tallied tens of millions of unique TCR beta chains across the 640 or so repertoires, and approximately 9.9 million of those chains were shared by two or more donors. Raw reads were error-corrected and collapsed into unique sequences with a nearest-neighbor algorithm that merged closely related sequences to remove PCR and sequencing errors. To assign V, D and J gene segments, CDR3 sequences were aligned to IMGT reference sequences. For a sequence to be retained, at least a six-nucleotide match to both a V gene segment and a J gene segment was required. A rearrangement was called productive if the CDR3 had no stop codons and remained in frame with V and J, and every other rearrangement was called non-productive. CDR3 was defined according to IMGT convention as the region running from the second conserved V-encoded cysteine to the conserved J-encoded phenylalanine. The earlier analysis of about 590 of the donors excluded sequences that lacked an unambiguous match to a single V gene segment. An earlier analysis of under 750 of the donors called V segments functional above 56.7% productive rearrangements and segregating when the between-donor standard deviation exceeded 5%. To diagnose cytomegalovirus status from the catalog of TCR beta chain sequences, a statistical classification framework was built. A later analysis assigned V and J genes by comparing TCR nucleotide sequences with IMGT/GENE-DB human TR gene sequences. A later analysis assigned CDR3 sequences and most-parsimonious VDJ recombination scenarios with the TCRdist pipeline. In a later analysis, each TCR beta chain was defined by its CDR3 amino acid sequence together with its V-gene family, and reads without a unique V-gene family were excluded. In a later analysis, approximately 590 highly shared, low-generation-probability nucleotide sequences were removed to address suspected cross-contamination and a sequencing artifact. For each public chain, a later analysis derived a clonal expansion index from normalized ranks of inferred template counts within each repertoire. In a later analysis, generation probabilities were computed using a VDJ recombination model fitted to out-of-frame rearrangements, and the results were checked against IGoR. In a later analysis, hypergeometric tests were used to score TCR-TCR, TCR-HLA and TCR-CMV co-occurrence, with a repertoire-size bias correction applied to TCR pairs. In a later analysis, false discovery rates were estimated by permuting HLA or CMV assignments 20 times. In a later analysis, co-occurring TCRs were grouped using DBSCAN, and TCRdist sequence similarity was added for clustering within HLA-allele-positive subsets. Repertoires with fewer than 30,000 or more than 120,000 public chains, plus five repertoires with anomalous nucleotide sharing, were excluded from co-occurrence clustering. TCRdb re-hosts the immuneACCESS table, in-frame sequences only. Its copies lack some clones; in the studies checked, an unresolved V gene accounts for under half of them, and the cause for the rest is not known. From that table come the V and J calls and clone size; the DNA was used to work out D and trimming. The sample table records about 110,000 clones; 65% to 80% of these occur just once. The ten largest clones take up about 4.3% of the sample.

The receptor's source is a male donor in good health and CMV-seronegative. The sample was PBMCs. The sequence joins TRBV6-4 to TRBJ2-1; TRBD2 lines up with 14 middle nucleotides. In nucleotide form, the sequence is TGTGCCAGCAGTGAGGGGACTAGCGGGAGCAATGAGCAGTTCTTC. This sequence encodes CASSEGTSGSNEQFF.